Sequencing of this T cell receptor beta chain was carried out in a study of T-cell reconstitution after alpha-beta-depleted transplantation in children. In germline, CDR1 is SGDLS, CDR2 YYNGEE. This CDR3 is built from 14 residues. The ends were cut back, 4 bases at V and 2 bases at J, with 13 bases in the middle. Unique molecular identifiers were built into the TCRbeta library. TCRdb analysed the PCR reads with MiXCR anew, one entry per CDR3 protein. The sample comprises hundreds of thousands of distinct CDR3 sequences, about 15% of which are singletons, and approximately 5% rests with the top ten. This clonotype came up a few times.

The TCR was taken from a male patient younger than 18 who had a stem cell transplant for acute lymphoblastic leukemia, so the T cells may come from the graft donor. V usage is TRBV9 and J usage is TRBJ2-7; possibly TRBD2 for D (5 bases). This specimen was PBMCs, mostly from graft donor cells, taken 360 days after TCRalphabeta/CD19-depleted stem cell transplant. Here the CDR3 DNA reads TGTGCCAGCAGCCCGACCCCGACTACCTACGAGCAGTACTTC. Translating gives CASSPTPTTYEQYF.